The rows below give T cell receptor beta chains drawn from one sample of a study of OX40 agonist ivuxolimab in advanced cancers. Clones were read by immunoSEQ multiplex PCR, and TCRdb kept only the in-frame ones, dropping some. The table shows 25,000 or so clones, with 75% to 90% occurring only once. Here the sequenced sample was CD4+ or CD8+ T cells sorted from blood, taken in a trial of the OX40 agonist ivuxolimab. These receptors came from an adult with an advanced solid tumor such as melanoma, head and neck, liver or kidney cancer. Both conserved end residues are part of each CDR3. The order of the fields is D gene, J gene, clone size, V gene, CDR3 protein, CDR3 DNA. The D gene is left open where the match is weak. Expanded clones are given a class, and other clones once, few, many or no size at all.

>-|TRBJ2-6|-|TRBV14
CASSQVGSGANVLTF
TGTGCCAGCAGCCAAGTCGGCTCTGGGGCCAACGTCCTGACTTTC
>-|TRBJ1-4|-|TRBV18
CASSMILEGEKLFF
TGTGCCAGCTCAATGATCCTAGAGGGTGAAAAACTGTTTTTT
>TRBD1|TRBJ1-4|-|TRBV28
CASSPRQGGEKLFF
TGTGCCAGCAGTCCCCGACAGGGTGGGGAAAAACTGTTTTTT
>-|TRBJ1-5|-|TRBV28
CASSSPWGQPQHF
TGTGCCAGCAGCTCACCTTGGGGGCAGCCCCAGCATTTT
>TRBD2|TRBJ2-1|few|TRBV4-1
CARWMYSGSSYNEQFF
TGCGCCAGGTGGATGTATAGCGGGAGTTCTTACAATGAGCAGTTCTTC
>-|TRBJ2-5|-|TRBV7-2
CASSLSETQYF
TGTGCCAGCAGCTTATCGGAGACCCAGTACTTC
>TRBD1|TRBJ1-6|-|TRBV9
CASSGGQGNSPLHF
TGTGCCAGCAGCGGCGGACAGGGGAATTCACCCCTCCACTTT
>TRBD1|TRBJ1-5|-|TRBV18
CASSRTGNNQPQHF
TGTGCCAGCTCACGGACAGGGAACAATCAGCCCCAGCATTTT
>-|TRBJ1-5|-|TRBV6-5
CASSYSPGQPQHF
TGTGCCAGCAGTTACTCTCCCGGACAGCCCCAGCATTTT
>-|TRBJ1-2|-|TRBV5-1
CASSSTDFYGYTF
TGCGCCAGCAGCTCGACGGATTTCTATGGCTACACCTTC
>-|TRBJ2-1|-|TRBV7-9
CASSLAGGPDEQFF
TGTGCCAGCAGCTTAGCGGGAGGCCCGGATGAGCAGTTCTTC
>-|TRBJ2-3|-|TRBV5-4
CASSFQDPDTQYF
TGTGCCAGCAGCTTCCAGGACCCGGATACGCAGTATTTT
>TRBD1|TRBJ2-4|-|TRBV5-1
CASSSGTALAKNIQYF
TGCGCCAGCAGCTCCGGGACAGCCCTAGCCAAAAACATTCAGTACTTC
>-|TRBJ2-1|-|TRBV5-1
CASRYSNNEQFF
TGCGCCAGCAGGTACAGCAACAATGAGCAGTTCTTC
>-|TRBJ1-6|-|TRBV10-3
CATAGHAYNSPLHF
TGTGCCACCGCCGGACACGCCTATAATTCACCCCTCCACTTT
>-|TRBJ1-1|once|TRBV10-1
CASSERGLGEAFF
TGCGCCAGCAGTGAAAGAGGGCTGGGTGAAGCTTTCTTT
>-|TRBJ2-6|-|TRBV25-1
CASSESGRGVSGANVLTF
TGTGCCAGCAGTGAATCGGGCAGGGGGGTCTCTGGGGCCAACGTCCTGACTTTC
>-|TRBJ2-3|few|TRBV19
CASSIRDESQYF
TGTGCCAGTAGTATTCGGGATGAGTCGCAGTATTTT
>-|TRBJ1-5|-|TRBV11-2
CASSEGSNQPQHF
TGTGCCAGCAGCGAGGGGAGCAATCAGCCCCAGCATTTT
>-|TRBJ2-7|-|TRBV7-2
CASSLVQPYEQYF
TGTGCCAGCAGCTTAGTACAGCCCTACGAGCAGTACTTC
>-|TRBJ1-5|-|TRBV19
CASSRWDQPQHF
TGTGCCAGTAGTAGGTGGGATCAGCCCCAGCATTTT
>TRBD1|TRBJ1-2|few|TRBV2
CASVTGTANYGYTF
TGTGCCAGCGTAACCGGGACAGCCAACTATGGCTACACCTTC
>-|TRBJ2-7|once|TRBV7-6
CASSLTLRDEQYF
TGTGCCAGCAGCCTAACTCTTCGGGACGAGCAGTACTTC
>-|TRBJ2-7|-|TRBV7-2
CASSLAWEPNYEQYF
TGTGCCAGCAGCTTAGCCTGGGAGCCAAACTACGAGCAGTACTTC
>TRBD2|TRBJ2-1|-|TRBV7-3
CASSSPAGGPNEQFF
TGTGCCAGCAGCTCCCCAGCGGGAGGGCCTAATGAGCAGTTCTTC
>-|TRBJ2-1|-|TRBV7-2
CASSLAPGRNNEQFF
TGTGCCAGCAGCTTAGCTCCGGGAAGGAACAATGAGCAGTTCTTC
>-|TRBJ1-3|-|TRBV7-3
CASSPGDAGNTIYF
TGTGCCAGCAGCCCAGGGGATGCCGGAAACACCATATATTTT
>TRBD2|TRBJ2-3|once|TRBV18
CASSPPGGDTQYF
TGTGCCAGCTCACCACCGGGGGGGGATACGCAGTATTTT
>-|TRBJ2-1|-|TRBV27
CASSAQIHRTGDSSYNEQFF
TGTGCCAGCAGTGCTCAAATACATCGGACGGGCGATAGCTCCTACAATGAGCAGTTCTTC
>TRBD1|TRBJ1-1|once|TRBV27
CASSRVGQGGEAFF
TGTGCCAGCAGCCGCGTAGGACAGGGGGGAGAAGCTTTCTTT
>-|TRBJ2-3|-|TRBV27
CASSSSHMGADTQYF
TGTGCCAGCAGTTCCTCCCACATGGGGGCAGATACGCAGTATTTT
>TRBD2|TRBJ2-7|-|TRBV5-6
CASSSRGLAGGVEQYF
TGTGCCAGCAGCTCGAGGGGGCTAGCGGGAGGTGTCGAGCAGTACTTC
>-|TRBJ2-2|-|TRBV19
CASKAPGFLNTGELFF
TGTGCCAGTAAGGCCCCGGGCTTTCTTAACACCGGGGAGCTGTTTTTT
>-|TRBJ1-2|few|TRBV5-1
CASSLGGSYGYTF
TGCGCCAGCAGCTTGGGGGGTAGCTATGGCTACACCTTC
>-|TRBJ1-1|-|TRBV19
CASSIVGFANTEAFF
TGTGCCAGTAGTATAGTAGGGTTTGCGAACACTGAAGCTTTCTTT
>-|TRBJ1-6|-|TRBV5-1
CASSSDANSPLHF
TGCGCCAGCAGCTCGGACGCTAATTCACCCCTCCACTTT
>-|TRBJ1-2|-|TRBV19
CASTLAYRVVGYTF
TGTGCCAGTACCTTGGCATACCGGGTCGTTGGCTACACCTTC
>-|TRBJ1-2|once|TRBV30
CAWSLHGGANYGYTF
TGTGCCTGGAGCTTACACGGGGGGGCTAACTATGGCTACACCTTC
>-|TRBJ2-3|-|TRBV11-2
CASSLRGGTDTQYF
TGTGCCAGCAGCTTACGGGGAGGCACAGATACGCAGTATTTT
>TRBD2|TRBJ2-1|-|TRBV18
CASSKTSDSYNEQFF
TGTGCCAGCTCAAAGACTAGCGACTCCTACAATGAGCAGTTCTTC
>TRBD1|TRBJ2-7|once|TRBV7-2
CASSLSVGGQGTQQYF
TGTGCCAGCAGCTTATCAGTAGGAGGACAGGGGACCCAGCAGTACTTC
>-|TRBJ2-7|-|TRBV6-5
CASTEPGRHEQYF
TGTGCCAGCACTGAACCCGGGCGGCACGAGCAGTACTTC
>-|TRBJ1-1|-|TRBV7-6
CASSLEMNTEAFF
TGTGCCAGCAGCTTAGAGATGAACACTGAAGCTTTCTTT
>-|TRBJ1-4|-|TRBV27
CASSPGTARGSEKLFF
TGTGCCAGCAGTCCCGGGACCGCCCGAGGGTCTGAAAAACTGTTTTTT
>-|TRBJ1-2|-|TRBV7-2
CASSNIEGRSGYTF
TGTGCCAGCAGCAACATCGAGGGGCGCTCTGGCTACACCTTC
>TRBD1|TRBJ1-2|-|TRBV6-1
CASSETGLIGYGYTF
TGTGCCAGCAGTGAGACAGGGCTCATAGGATATGGCTACACCTTC
>TRBD1|TRBJ2-3|-|TRBV11-2
CASSFRTGGAVDTQYF
TGTGCCAGCAGCTTCAGGACAGGGGGCGCGGTAGATACGCAGTATTTT
>-|TRBJ1-2|-|TRBV15
CATSPRGVGLGYGYTF
TGTGCCACCAGCCCCCGGGGGGTAGGGTTGGGTTATGGCTACACCTTC
>-|TRBJ2-1|-|TRBV7-2
CASSFPKGREQFF
TGTGCCAGCAGCTTCCCTAAAGGACGTGAGCAGTTCTTC
>-|TRBJ2-5|-|TRBV7-9
CASSLAGVYETQYF
TGTGCCAGCAGCTTAGCGGGTGTATATGAGACCCAGTACTTC
>-|TRBJ1-5|-|TRBV28
CASIDGMGYSNQPQHF
TGTGCCAGCATCGACGGGATGGGATATAGCAATCAGCCCCAGCATTTT
>TRBD2|TRBJ2-7|few|TRBV7-8
CASSIQKGLASEQYF
TGTGCCAGCAGCATTCAAAAGGGACTAGCATCCGAGCAGTACTTC
>-|TRBJ2-5|-|TRBV28
CASTTAQETQYF
TGTGCCAGCACGACAGCCCAAGAGACCCAGTACTTC
>-|TRBJ2-5|-|TRBV7-3
CASSQGTGETQYF
TGTGCCAGCAGCCAGGGAACGGGGGAGACCCAGTACTTC
>-|TRBJ2-7|-|TRBV30
CAWSATSQLRSEQYF
TGTGCCTGGAGTGCGACTAGTCAACTACGTTCCGAGCAGTACTTC